This TCR beta chain was identified in a study of T cell changes during pregnancy in multiple sclerosis. V was pared by 3 bases and J by 8 bases, with 6 bases of the junction left unmatched. The V gene's germline CDR1 is SGHTA and CDR2 FQGNSA. The CDR3 sequence is 14 residues long. Only in-frame clones appear in the TCRdb table, and some are missing; sequencing was by immunoSEQ multiplex PCR. The repertoire has 55,000 to 70,000 clones, approximately 92% of them found once; the top ten carry approximately 3%. This TCR derives from a female donor in good health, enrolled as a control in a pregnancy study. The specimen comprised CD8+ T cells from peripheral blood mononuclear cells, sampled in the third trimester of pregnancy. The gene calls are TRBV7-2 and TRBJ2-2, with 7 positions matching TRBD1. The CDR3 sequence: CASSFPARGGELFF. CDR3 sequence (DNA): TGTGCCAGCAGCTTCCCAGCCAGGGGGGGGGAGCTGTTTTTT.